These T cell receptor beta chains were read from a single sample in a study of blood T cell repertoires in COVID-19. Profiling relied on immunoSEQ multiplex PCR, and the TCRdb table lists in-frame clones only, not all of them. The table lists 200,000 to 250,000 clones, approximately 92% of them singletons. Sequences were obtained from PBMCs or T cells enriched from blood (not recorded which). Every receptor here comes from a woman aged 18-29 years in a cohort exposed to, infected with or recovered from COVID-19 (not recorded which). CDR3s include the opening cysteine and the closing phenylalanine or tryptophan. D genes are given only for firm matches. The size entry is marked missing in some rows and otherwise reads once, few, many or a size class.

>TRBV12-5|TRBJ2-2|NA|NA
CASGLVLGGSGELFF
TGTGCTAGTGGTTTGGTATTAGGAGGTTCCGGGGAGCTGTTTTTT
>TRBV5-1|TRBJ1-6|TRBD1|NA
CASRGQGYNSPLHF
TGCGCCAGCAGGGGACAGGGGTATAATTCACCCCTCCACTTT
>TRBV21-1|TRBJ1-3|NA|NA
CASSKKDSSGNTIYF
TGTGCCAGCAGCAAAAAAGACAGTTCTGGAAACACCATATATTTT
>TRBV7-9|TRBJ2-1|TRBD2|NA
CASSYPGTSGSSEQFF
TGTGCCAGCAGCTACCCCGGGACTAGCGGGAGCAGTGAGCAGTTCTTC
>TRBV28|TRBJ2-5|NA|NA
CASSLGAEETQYF
TGTGCCAGCAGTTTGGGGGCCGAGGAGACCCAGTACTTC
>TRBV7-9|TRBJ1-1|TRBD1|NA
CASSLADRGTEAFF
TGTGCCAGCAGCTTAGCGGACAGGGGGACTGAAGCTTTCTTT
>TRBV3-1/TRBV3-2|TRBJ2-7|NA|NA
CASSRLRDSGYEQYF
TGTGCCAGCAGCCGGCTCCGGGACAGCGGGTACGAGCAGTACTTC
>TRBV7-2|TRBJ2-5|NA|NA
CASSLNSQETQYF
TGTGCCAGCAGCTTAAACTCCCAAGAGACCCAGTACTTC
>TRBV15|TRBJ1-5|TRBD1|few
CATSKERQGGNQPQHF
TGTGCCACCAGCAAAGAACGACAGGGTGGCAATCAGCCCCAGCATTTT
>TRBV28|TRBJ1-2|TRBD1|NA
CASSGTVNYGYTF
TGTGCCAGCAGTGGGACAGTGAACTATGGCTACACCTTC
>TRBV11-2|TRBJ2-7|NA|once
CASRASAAGTYEQYF
TGTGCCAGCAGAGCCTCGGCCGCGGGGACCTACGAGCAGTACTTC
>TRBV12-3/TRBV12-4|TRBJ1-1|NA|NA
CASSLRVNTEAFF
TGTGCCAGCAGTTTACGGGTGAACACTGAAGCTTTCTTT
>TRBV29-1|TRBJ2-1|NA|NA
CSVERDGSSYNEQFF
TGCAGCGTTGAACGGGACGGGAGCTCCTACAATGAGCAGTTCTTC
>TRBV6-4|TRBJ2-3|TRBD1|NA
CASSDKGATDTQYF
TGTGCCAGCAGTGACAAGGGGGCCACAGATACGCAGTATTTT
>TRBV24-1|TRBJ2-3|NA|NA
CATSEDNTDTQYF
TGTGCCACCAGTGAGGACAACACAGATACGCAGTATTTT
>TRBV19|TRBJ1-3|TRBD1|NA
CASSIDLDRAGNTIYF
TGTGCCAGTAGTATAGACCTGGACAGGGCTGGAAACACCATATATTTT
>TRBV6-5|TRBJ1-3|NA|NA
CASSPGYGNTIYF
TGTGCCAGCAGTCCCGGGTATGGAAACACCATATATTTT
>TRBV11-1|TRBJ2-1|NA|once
CASSLITGYNEQFF
TGTGCCAGCAGCTTAATAACAGGCTACAATGAGCAGTTCTTC
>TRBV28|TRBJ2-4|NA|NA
CASSFPLHEEAAKNIQYF
TGTGCCAGCAGTTTTCCCCTTCATGAAGAAGCAGCCAAAAACATTCAGTACTTC
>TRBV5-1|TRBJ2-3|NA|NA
CASSSYSTDTQYF
TGCGCCAGCAGCTCCTATAGCACAGATACGCAGTATTTT
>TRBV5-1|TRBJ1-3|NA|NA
CASSLASGQSGNTIYF
TGCGCCAGCAGCTTGGCCTCGGGACAATCTGGAAACACCATATATTTT
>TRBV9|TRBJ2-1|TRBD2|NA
CASSVEASGTYNEQFF
TGTGCCAGCAGCGTAGAAGCTAGCGGGACCTACAATGAGCAGTTCTTC
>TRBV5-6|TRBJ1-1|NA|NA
CASSYGQGENTEAFF
TGTGCCAGCAGCTATGGACAAGGGGAGAACACTGAAGCTTTCTTT
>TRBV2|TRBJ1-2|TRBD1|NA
CASSATAGGGSGYTF
TGTGCCAGCAGTGCTACGGCAGGGGGCGGGTCGGGCTACACCTTC
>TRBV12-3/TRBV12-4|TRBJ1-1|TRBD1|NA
CASSLTGAEAFF
TGTGCCAGCAGTTTGACAGGGGCTGAAGCTTTCTTT
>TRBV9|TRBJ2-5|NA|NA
CASSVGLSEQETQYF
TGTGCCAGCAGCGTAGGACTAAGCGAACAAGAGACCCAGTACTTC
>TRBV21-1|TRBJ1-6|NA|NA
CASSTPWEGSSYNSPLHF
TGTGCCAGCAGCACCCCATGGGAGGGCTCCTCCTATAATTCACCCCTCCACTTT
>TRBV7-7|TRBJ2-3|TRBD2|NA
CASSLGGLAGASRKYF
TGTGCTAGCAGCTTAGGGGGACTAGCGGGAGCCTCGCGGAAGTATTTT
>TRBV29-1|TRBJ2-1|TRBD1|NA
CSVERQGEDEQFF
TGCAGCGTCGAGCGACAGGGTGAGGATGAGCAGTTCTTC
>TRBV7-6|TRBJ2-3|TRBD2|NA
CASSLEAGEGTQYF
TGTGCCAGCAGCTTAGAAGCCGGGGAGGGTACGCAGTATTTT
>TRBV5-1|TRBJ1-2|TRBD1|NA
CASSLGTGYYGYTF
TGCGCCAGCAGCTTGGGGACAGGGTACTATGGCTACACCTTC
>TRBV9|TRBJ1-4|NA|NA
CASSIRGLPHEKLFF
TGTGCCAGCAGTATTAGGGGCCTCCCTCATGAAAAACTGTTTTTT
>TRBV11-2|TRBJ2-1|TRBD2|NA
CASRVAGGSYNEQFF
TGTGCCAGCAGGGTAGCGGGAGGGTCCTACAATGAGCAGTTCTTC
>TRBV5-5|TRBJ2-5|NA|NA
CASSLGWQGRGETQYF
TGTGCCAGCAGCTTGGGCTGGCAGGGCAGGGGAGAGACCCAGTACTTC
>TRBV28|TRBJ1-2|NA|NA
CASSLRGRDRTYYGYTF
TGTGCCAGCAGTTTAAGGGGTAGGGATCGGACCTACTATGGCTACACCTTC
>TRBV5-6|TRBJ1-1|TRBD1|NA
CASSLMTGVAFF
TGTGCCAGCAGCTTGATGACAGGGGTGGCTTTCTTT